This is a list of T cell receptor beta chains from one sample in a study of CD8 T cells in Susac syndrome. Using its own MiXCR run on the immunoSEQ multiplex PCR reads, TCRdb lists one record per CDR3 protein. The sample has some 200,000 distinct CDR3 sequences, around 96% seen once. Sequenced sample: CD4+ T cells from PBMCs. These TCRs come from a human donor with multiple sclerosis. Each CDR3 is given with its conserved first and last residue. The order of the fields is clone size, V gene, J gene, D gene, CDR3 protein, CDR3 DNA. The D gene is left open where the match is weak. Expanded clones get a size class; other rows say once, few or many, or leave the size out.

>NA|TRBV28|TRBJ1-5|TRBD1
CASSFADRAVNQPQHF
TGTGCCAGCAGTTTCGCGGACAGGGCGGTTAATCAGCCCCAGCATTTT
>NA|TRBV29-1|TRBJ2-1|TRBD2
CSVWTSGTSSYNEQFF
TGCAGCGTCTGGACTAGCGGCACTAGCTCCTACAATGAGCAGTTCTTC
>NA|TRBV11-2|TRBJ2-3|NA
CASSSDIPHTQYF
TGTGCCAGCAGCTCGGACATTCCCCATACGCAGTATTTT
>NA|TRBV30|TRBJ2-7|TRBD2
CAWSALPGLAGVQYF
TGTGCCTGGAGTGCCCTACCGGGACTAGCGGGAGTGCAGTACTTC
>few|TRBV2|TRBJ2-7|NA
CASSNYYEQYF
TGTGCCAGCAGCAATTACTACGAGCAGTACTTC
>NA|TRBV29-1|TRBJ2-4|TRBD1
CSGRQGAKNIQYF
TGCAGCGGGCGACAGGGAGCCAAAAACATTCAGTACTTC
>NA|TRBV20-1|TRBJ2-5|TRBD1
CSARRIGQVQETQYF
TGCAGTGCTAGACGTATCGGACAGGTCCAAGAGACCCAGTACTTC
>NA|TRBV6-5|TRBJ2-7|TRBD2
CASSYSGTSTYEQYF
TGTGCCAGCAGTTACTCCGGGACTAGTACGTACGAGCAGTACTTC
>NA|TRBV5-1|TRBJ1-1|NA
CASSLERIPGEAFF
TGCGCCAGCAGCTTGGAACGGATTCCGGGTGAAGCTTTCTTT
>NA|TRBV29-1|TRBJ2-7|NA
CSVVPGPYEQYF
TGCAGCGTTGTGCCGGGTCCATACGAGCAGTACTTC
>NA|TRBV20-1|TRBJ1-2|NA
CSARDSAGENGYTF
TGCAGTGCTAGAGATTCGGCAGGGGAGAATGGCTACACCTTC
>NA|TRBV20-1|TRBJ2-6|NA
CSASLGVGANVLTF
TGCAGTGCTAGTTTGGGGGTTGGGGCCAACGTCCTGACTTTC
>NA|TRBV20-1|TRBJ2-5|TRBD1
CSANAGTEETQYF
TGCAGTGCTAACGCCGGGACAGAAGAGACCCAGTACTTC
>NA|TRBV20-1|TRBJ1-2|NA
CSASPEGHYGYTF
TGCAGTGCCTCCCCCGAGGGGCACTATGGCTACACCTTC
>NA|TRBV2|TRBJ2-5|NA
CASSRRETQYF
TGTGCCAGCAGTCGCAGGGAGACCCAGTACTTC
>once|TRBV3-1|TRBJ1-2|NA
CASSHHGTNYGYTF
TGTGCCAGCAGCCACCACGGGACCAACTATGGCTACACCTTC
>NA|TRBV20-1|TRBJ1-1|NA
CSAKDTRVSRTEAFF
TGCAGTGCTAAGGACACTAGGGTTAGTCGGACTGAAGCTTTCTTT
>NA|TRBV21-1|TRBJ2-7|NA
CASKDKYGEQYF
TGTGCCAGCAAGGACAAATATGGCGAGCAGTACTTC
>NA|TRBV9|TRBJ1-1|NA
CASSGHSNTEAFF
TGTGCCAGCAGCGGACACAGTAACACTGAAGCTTTCTTT
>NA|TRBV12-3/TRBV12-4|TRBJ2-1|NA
CASSDKNEQFF
TGTGCCAGCAGTGACAAAAATGAGCAGTTCTTC
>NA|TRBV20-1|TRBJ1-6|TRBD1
CSARGDRGWNSPLHF
TGCAGTGCTAGAGGGGACAGGGGGTGGAATTCACCCCTCCACTTT
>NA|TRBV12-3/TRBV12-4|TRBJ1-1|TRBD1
CASSSTGGVSQAFF
TGTGCCAGCAGTTCCACAGGGGGCGTTTCTCAAGCTTTCTTT
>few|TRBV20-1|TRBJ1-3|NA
CSARSSGNTIYF
TGCAGTGCTCGAAGCTCTGGAAACACCATATATTTT
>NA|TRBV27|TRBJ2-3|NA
CASSLLRFTDTQYF
TGTGCCAGCAGCCTTCTACGGTTCACAGATACGCAGTATTTT
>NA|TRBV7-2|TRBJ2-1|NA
CASSLGGVNEQFF
TGTGCCAGCAGCTTAGGGGGGGTCAATGAGCAGTTCTTC
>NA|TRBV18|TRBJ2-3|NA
CASLRVEGTDTQYF
TGTGCCAGCTTACGAGTGGAAGGCACAGATACGCAGTATTTT
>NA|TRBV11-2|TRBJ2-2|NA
CASRPIDSNGELFF
TGTGCCAGCAGACCCATCGACAGCAACGGGGAGCTGTTTTTT
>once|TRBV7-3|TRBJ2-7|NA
CASSLTGASDEQYF
TGTGCCAGCAGCTTAACCGGTGCAAGCGACGAGCAGTACTTC
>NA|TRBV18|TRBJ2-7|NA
CASSPLPKTGEKYF
TGTGCCAGCTCACCACTCCCAAAAACGGGTGAAAAGTACTTC
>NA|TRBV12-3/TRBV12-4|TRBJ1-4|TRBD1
CASSTGTGTEKLFF
TGTGCCAGCAGTACCGGGACAGGGACGGAAAAACTGTTTTTT
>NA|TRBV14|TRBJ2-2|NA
CASSQDYTGELFF
TGTGCCAGCAGCCAAGACTACACCGGGGAGCTGTTTTTT
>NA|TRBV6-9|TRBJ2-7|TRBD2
CASSGTSGLYEQYF
TGTGCCAGCAGTGGGACTAGCGGCCTCTACGAGCAGTACTTC
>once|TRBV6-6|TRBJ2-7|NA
CASTSNGPYEQYF
TGTGCCAGCACTTCGAACGGACCCTACGAGCAGTACTTC
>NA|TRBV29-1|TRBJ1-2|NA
CSATGSSNYGYTF
TGCAGCGCCACAGGGTCCTCCAACTATGGCTACACCTTC
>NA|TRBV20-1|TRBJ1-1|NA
CSARDAGNPTEAFF
TGCAGTGCTAGAGATGCAGGGAACCCCACTGAAGCTTTCTTT
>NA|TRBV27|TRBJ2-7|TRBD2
CASSASGGYEQYF
TGTGCCAGCAGTGCCTCCGGGGGGTACGAGCAGTACTTC
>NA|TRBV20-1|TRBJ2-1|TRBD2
CSASGLAANEQFF
TGCAGTGCTTCCGGACTAGCGGCTAATGAGCAGTTCTTC
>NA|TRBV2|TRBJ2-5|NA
CASSELTDQETQYF
TGTGCCAGCAGTGAACTCACAGACCAAGAGACCCAGTACTTC
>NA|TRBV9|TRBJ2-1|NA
CASSPRGPAYNEQFF
TGTGCCAGCAGCCCAAGAGGTCCAGCCTACAATGAGCAGTTCTTC
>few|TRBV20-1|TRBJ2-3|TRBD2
CSALAGGPTDTQYF
TGCAGTGCTCTGGCGGGGGGGCCGACAGATACGCAGTATTTT
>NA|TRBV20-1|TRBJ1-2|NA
CSATPDSTNYGYTF
TGCAGTGCTACCCCGGACAGTACTAACTATGGCTACACCTTC
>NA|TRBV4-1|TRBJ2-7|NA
CASSQDAGLTNYEQYF
TGCGCCAGCAGCCAAGACGCGGGACTCACAAACTACGAGCAGTACTTC
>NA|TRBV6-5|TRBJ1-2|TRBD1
CASSFGQGNGYTF
TGTGCCAGCAGTTTCGGACAGGGGAATGGCTACACCTTC
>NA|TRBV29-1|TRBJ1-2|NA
CSVEGAGGTGYTF
TGCAGCGTTGAGGGCGCAGGTGGTACTGGCTACACCTTC
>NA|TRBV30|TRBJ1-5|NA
CAWSVGQPQHF
TGTGCCTGGAGTGTCGGTCAGCCCCAGCATTTT
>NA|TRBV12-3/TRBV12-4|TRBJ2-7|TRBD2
CASRPKTSGHRYEQYF
TGTGCCAGCAGACCTAAGACTAGCGGGCACCGCTACGAGCAGTACTTC
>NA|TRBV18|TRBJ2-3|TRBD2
CASSARLAGYTDTQYF
TGTGCCAGCTCAGCCAGGCTAGCGGGGTACACAGATACGCAGTATTTT
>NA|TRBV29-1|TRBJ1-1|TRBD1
CSPETGDYMNTEAFF
TGCAGCCCCGAGACAGGGGACTACATGAACACTGAAGCTTTCTTT